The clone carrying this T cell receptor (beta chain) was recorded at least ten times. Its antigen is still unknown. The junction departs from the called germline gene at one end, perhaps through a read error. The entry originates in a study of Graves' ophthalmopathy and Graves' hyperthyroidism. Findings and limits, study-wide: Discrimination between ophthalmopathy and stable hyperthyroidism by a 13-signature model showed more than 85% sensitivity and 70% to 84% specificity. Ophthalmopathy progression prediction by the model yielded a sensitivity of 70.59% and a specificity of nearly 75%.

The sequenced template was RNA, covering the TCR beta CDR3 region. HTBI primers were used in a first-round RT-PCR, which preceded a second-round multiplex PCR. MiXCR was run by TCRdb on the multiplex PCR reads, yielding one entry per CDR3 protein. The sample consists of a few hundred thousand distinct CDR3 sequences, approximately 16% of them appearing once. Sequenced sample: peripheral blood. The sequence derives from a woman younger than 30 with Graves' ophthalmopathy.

CDR3 bases: TGTGCCGGCAGCCTAGACAGATCTAATCAGCCCCAGCATTTT. Translation: CAGSLDRSNQPQHF. V is TRBV12-3 or TRBV12-4 and J is TRBJ1-5, with a weak D call TRBD1 (5 bases). There are 14 residues in the CDR3.